The source of this T cell receptor (beta chain) is a study of beta chain features in type 1 diabetes. Study as a whole: Examined across all samples were roughly 100 million sorted cells.

The CDR3 covers 19 residues. V was clipped by 1 base and J by 3 bases; unmatched bases: 11. Germline V gives CDR1 SGHNT, CDR2 YENEEA. Sequencing targeted expressed TCRB transcripts, as all isolated RNA had been reverse transcribed. Some 3.6 million reads on average were seen across naive, central memory and regulatory T cell samples. TCRdb keeps only in-frame clones here, not all; method: immunoSEQ multiplex PCR. This sample has 330,000 or so clones; about 12% occur once, and the top ten carry roughly 0.0097%. Based on CD45RO/CCR7/CD25/CD127/CD95/CD27, CD4+ regulatory, stem cell-like memory, naive and central memory cells were sorted. Regarding the study as a whole: Shorter TCRB CDR3s, moderately but significantly so, were found in Type 1 diabetes patients in all four CD4+ subsets. Patients' naive, central memory and regulatory TCRB repertoires appeared more alike than those of healthy donors.

This clone was detected a few times. Its target is not known. Sequenced: naive CD4+ T cells from blood. This TCR was sampled from a woman between 18 and 29 years old with type 1 diabetes. This rearrangement joins TRBV11-3 to TRBJ2-3; 12 nucleotides align to TRBD2. The CDR3 loop reads CASSLGDRLAGVGTDTQYF. The CDR3 bases are TGTGCCAGCAGCTTAGGGGACCGACTAGCGGGAGTGGGAACAGATACGCAGTATTTT. Complete variable domain (other parts from reference TRBV11-3 and TRBJ2-3): EAGVVQSPRYKIIEKKQPVAFWCNPISGHNTLYWYLQNLGQGPELLIRYENEEAVDDSQLPKDRFSAERLKGVDSTLKIQPAELGDSAVYLCASSLGDRLAGVGTDTQYFGPGTRLTVL.